One and the same sample provided the 12 T cell receptor beta chains below, sequenced in a study of cytotoxic CD8 clonotypes in ibrutinib-treated CLL. Sequencing used immunoSEQ multiplex PCR; TCRdb keeps in-frame clones, though not all of them. This table holds some 130,000 clones, approximately 83% found once. The material sequenced was PBMCs, taken after 24 months of ibrutinib treatment. All receptors derive from a human donor with chronic lymphocytic leukemia.

The V gene is TRBV11-2, the J gene TRBJ2-1; D possibly corresponds to TRBD2 (5 bases). The CDR3 consists of 13 residues. V was shortened by 5 bases and J by 4 bases, with 9 bases between the two germline ends. Germline loops: CDR1 SGHAT, CDR2 FQNNGV. Written as DNA, the CDR3 is TGTGCCAGCAGCCTAAGGGAGTACAATGAGCAGTTCTTC. Translated: CASSLREYNEQFF.

J is TRBJ2-7 and V is TRBV6-5; 12 bases agree with TRBD2. The length of the CDR3 is 14 residues. V lost 6 bases and J lost 2; bases outside the gene matches: 2. CDR1 and CDR2 (germline): MNHEY, SVGAGI. This CDR3 reads CASRASGGAYEQYF. For the CDR3, the DNA is TGTGCCAGCAGGGCTAGCGGGGGGGCCTACGAGCAGTACTTC.

This clone was observed a single time. The V gene is TRBV29-1, the J gene TRBJ1-2; tentatively, D is TRBD1 (6 bases). With 5 bases removed from V and 4 bases from J, the gap between germline ends came to 14 bases. The germline V gene encodes CDR1 SQVTM and CDR2 ANQGSEA. This CDR3 is 13 amino acids long. CDR3 coding DNA: TGCAGCGTTTCTCAGGGGCGCACCTATGGCTACACCTTC. As protein: CSVSQGRTYGYTF.

This clone has only a few counts. V and J are TRBV2 and TRBJ2-7, with no clear D. The CDR3 covers 12 residues. The germline V gene has CDR1 SNHLY and CDR2 FYNNEI. V gave up 2 bases and J gave up 12 bases, with 14 bases separating them. The chain's CDR3 is CASSEPGNQRYF. The DNA of the CDR3 is TGTGCCAGCAGTGAACCCGGAAATCAGCGGTACTTC.

This clone came up a few times. The chain joins TRBV9 to TRBJ1-1; D remains ambiguous. V dropped 0 bases and J dropped 1 base, with 4 bases sitting between them. Per the germline V gene, CDR1 is SGDLS and CDR2 is YYNGEE. The CDR3 loop spans 13 amino acids. The CDR3 here is CASSVGPNTEAFF. As DNA, the CDR3 is TGTGCCAGCAGCGTAGGACCGAACACTGAAGCTTTCTTT.

Concerning this clone: The sample contains more than one DNA sequence encoding this CDR3. The V call is TRBV4-3, the J call TRBJ2-2; D gene unclear. Germline assignment: CDR1 LGHNA and CDR2 YSLEER. V dropped 0 bases and J dropped 7 bases, with 6 bases sitting between them. This CDR3 contains 13 residues. The DNA of the CDR3 is TGCGCCAGCAGCCAAGATAGAGTCGGGGAGCTGTTTTTT. Its translation: CASSQDRVGELFF.

The rearrangement uses TRBV7-2 and TRBJ2-3; tentatively, D is TRBD1 (5 bases). Germline CDR1 is SGHTA and CDR2 is FQGNSA. Trimming removed 1 base from V and 1 base from J, with 12 bases in between. CDR3 size: 16 residues. CDR3 sequence reads: CASSLGVQARTDTQYF. In DNA form, the CDR3 reads TGTGCCAGCAGCTTAGGGGTACAGGCCCGCACAGATACGCAGTATTTT.

The V and J genes are TRBV4-3 and TRBJ2-1, with 9 bases aligning to TRBD2. CDR1 LGHNA and CDR2 YSLEER come from the germline V gene. The V gene end was trimmed by 0 bases and the J gene end by 6 bases; junction bases not matched to a gene: 9. The CDR3 is made up of 17 amino acids. CDR3 nucleotides: TGCGCCAGCAGCCAAGATCGGGCGGGGGGGCCGGTCAATGAGCAGTTCTTC. It yields the protein CASSQDRAGGPVNEQFF.

The chain links TRBV7-9 to TRBJ2-3; D remains unclear. From germline, CDR1 is SEHNR and CDR2 FQNEAQ (reference sequence). V was shortened by 1 base and J by 0 bases, with 17 bases between the two germline ends. CDR3 length equals 18 residues. CDR3 bases: TGTGCCAGCAGCTTAGAAGGCTTGGCAACCTCTAGCACAGATACGCAGTATTTT. Protein: CASSLEGLATSSTDTQYF.

This rearrangement joins TRBV4-3 to TRBJ1-5; a possible D gene is TRBD1 (5 bases). CDR1 and CDR2 from the germline V gene are LGHNA and YSLEER. With 0 bases removed from V and 5 bases from J, the gap between germline ends came to 20 bases. CDR3 length: 18 residues. DNA of the CDR3: TGCGCCAGCAGCCAAGATCAATGGAGGGGTAGAGTAGATCAGCCCCAGCATTTT. Protein product: CASSQDQWRGRVDQPQHF.

The V call is TRBV19, the J call TRBJ2-3; the D is unclear. Germline assignment: CDR1 LNHDA and CDR2 SQIVND (reference sequence). The V end lost 0 bases, the J end lost 2 bases, and 15 bases lay between the germline ends. The CDR3 length is 17 residues. The CDR3: CASSIDPGRLATDTQYF. CDR3 in DNA: TGTGCCAGTAGTATAGATCCTGGCCGTCTCGCCACAGATACGCAGTATTTT. The full variable domain, its missing parts supplied by reference TRBV19 and TRBJ2-3, is DGGITQSPKYLFRKEGQNVTLSCEQNLNHDAMYWYRQDPGQGLRLIYYSQIVNDFQKGDIAEGYSVSREKKESFPLTVTSAQKNPTAFYLCASSIDPGRLATDTQYFGPGTRLTVL.

This clone was picked up a small number of times. The CDR3 reads CAIRAANSPLHF. The CDR3 nucleotides read TGTGCCATCAGGGCAGCTAATTCACCCCTCCACTTT. This sequence joins TRBV10-3 and TRBJ1-6; no definite D call. From germline, CDR1 is ENHRY and CDR2 SYGVKD. V lost 6 bases, J lost 6 bases, and 6 bases lay in between. The CDR3 loop spans 12 amino acids.